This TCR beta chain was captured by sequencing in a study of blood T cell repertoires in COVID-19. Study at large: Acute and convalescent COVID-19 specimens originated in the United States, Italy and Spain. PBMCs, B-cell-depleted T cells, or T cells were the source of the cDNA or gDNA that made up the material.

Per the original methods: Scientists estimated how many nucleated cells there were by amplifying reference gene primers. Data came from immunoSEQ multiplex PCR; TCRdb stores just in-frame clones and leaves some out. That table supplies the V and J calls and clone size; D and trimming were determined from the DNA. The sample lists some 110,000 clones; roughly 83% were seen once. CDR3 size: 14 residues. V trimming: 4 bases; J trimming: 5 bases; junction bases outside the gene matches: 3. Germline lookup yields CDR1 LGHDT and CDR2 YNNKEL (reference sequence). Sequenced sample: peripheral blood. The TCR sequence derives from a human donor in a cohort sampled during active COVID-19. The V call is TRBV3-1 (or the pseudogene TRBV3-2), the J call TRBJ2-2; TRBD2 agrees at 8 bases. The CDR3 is CASSPSGSTGELFF. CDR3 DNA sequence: TGTGCCAGCAGCCCTAGCGGGTCGACCGGGGAGCTGTTTTTT.